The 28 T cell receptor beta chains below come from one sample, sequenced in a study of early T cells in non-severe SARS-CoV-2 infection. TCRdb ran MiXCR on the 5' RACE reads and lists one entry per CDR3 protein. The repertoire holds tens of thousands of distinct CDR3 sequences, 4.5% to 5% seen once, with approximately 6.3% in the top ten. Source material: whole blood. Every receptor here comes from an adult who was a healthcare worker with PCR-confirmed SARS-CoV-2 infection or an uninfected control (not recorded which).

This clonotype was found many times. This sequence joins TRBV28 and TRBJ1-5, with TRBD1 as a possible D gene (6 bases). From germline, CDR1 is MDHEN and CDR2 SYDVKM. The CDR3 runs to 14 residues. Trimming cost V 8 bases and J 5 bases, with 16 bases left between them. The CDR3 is CASSPGGAYQPQHF. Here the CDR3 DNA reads TGTGCCAGCTCCCCGGGGGGGGCCTATCAGCCCCAGCATTTT. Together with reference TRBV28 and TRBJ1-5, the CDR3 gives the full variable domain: DVKVTQSSRYLVKRTGEKVFLECVQDMDHENMFWYRQDPGLGLRLIYFSYDVKMKEKGDIPEGYSVSREKKERFSLILESASTNQTSMYLCASSPGGAYQPQHFGDGTRLSIL.

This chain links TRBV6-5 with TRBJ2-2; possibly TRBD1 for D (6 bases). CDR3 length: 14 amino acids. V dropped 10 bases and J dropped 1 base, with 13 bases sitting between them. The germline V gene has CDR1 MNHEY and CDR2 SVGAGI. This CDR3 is CATTGRGNTGELFF. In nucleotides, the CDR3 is TGTGCCACCACGGGCAGGGGGAACACCGGGGAGCTGTTTTTT.

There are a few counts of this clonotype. CDR3 DNA: TGTGCCAGCAGCGTGCTCGGGACTCGACAAGAGACCCAGTACTTC. Translating it yields CASSVLGTRQETQYF. The chain has TRBV9 and TRBJ2-5; D might be TRBD2 (6 bases). From germline, CDR1 is SGDLS and CDR2 YYNGEE. Trimming left V 2 bases short and J 2 bases short, with 13 bases between. The CDR3 loop spans 15 amino acids.

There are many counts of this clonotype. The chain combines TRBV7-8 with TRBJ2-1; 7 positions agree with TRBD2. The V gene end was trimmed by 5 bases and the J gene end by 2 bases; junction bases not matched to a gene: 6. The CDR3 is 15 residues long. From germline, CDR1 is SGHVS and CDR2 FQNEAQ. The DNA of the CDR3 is TGTGCCAGCAGCATGACTAGCTTCCCCTACAATGAGCAGTTCTTC. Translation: CASSMTSFPYNEQFF.

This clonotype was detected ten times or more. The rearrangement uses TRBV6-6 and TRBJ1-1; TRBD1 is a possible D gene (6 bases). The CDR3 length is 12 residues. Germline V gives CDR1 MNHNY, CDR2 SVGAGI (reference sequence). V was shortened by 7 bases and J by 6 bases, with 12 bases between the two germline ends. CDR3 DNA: TGTGCCAGCATACAGGGATACGCTGAAGCTTTCTTT. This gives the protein CASIQGYAEAFF.

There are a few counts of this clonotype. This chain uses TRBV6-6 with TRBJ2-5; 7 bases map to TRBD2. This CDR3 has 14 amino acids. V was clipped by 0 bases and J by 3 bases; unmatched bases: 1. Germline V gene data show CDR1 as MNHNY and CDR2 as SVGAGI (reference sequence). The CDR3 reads CASSYSGREETQYF. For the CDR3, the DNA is TGTGCCAGCAGTTACTCGGGGAGGGAAGAGACCCAGTACTTC.

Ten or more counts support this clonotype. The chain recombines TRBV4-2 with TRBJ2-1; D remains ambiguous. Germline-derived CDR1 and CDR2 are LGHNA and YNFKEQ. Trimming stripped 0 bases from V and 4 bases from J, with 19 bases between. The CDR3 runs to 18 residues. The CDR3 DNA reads TGTGCCAGCAGCCAAGAATCGGGTTCCGCAAGTTTTTACAATGAGCAGTTCTTC. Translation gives CASSQESGSASFYNEQFF.

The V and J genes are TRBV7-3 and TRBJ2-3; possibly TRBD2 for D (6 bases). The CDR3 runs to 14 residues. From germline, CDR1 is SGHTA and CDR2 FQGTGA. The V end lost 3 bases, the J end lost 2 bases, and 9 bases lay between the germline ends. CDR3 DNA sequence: TGTGCCAGCAGCTTCTTGGGACTCACAGATACGCAGTATTTT. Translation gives CASSFLGLTDTQYF.

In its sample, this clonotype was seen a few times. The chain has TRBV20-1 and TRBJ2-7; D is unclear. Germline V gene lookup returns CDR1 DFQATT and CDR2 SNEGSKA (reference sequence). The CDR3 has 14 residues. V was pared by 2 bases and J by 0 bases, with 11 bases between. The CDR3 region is CSARKTEHSYEQYF. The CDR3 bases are TGCAGTGCTAGAAAGACCGAGCACTCCTACGAGCAGTACTTC.

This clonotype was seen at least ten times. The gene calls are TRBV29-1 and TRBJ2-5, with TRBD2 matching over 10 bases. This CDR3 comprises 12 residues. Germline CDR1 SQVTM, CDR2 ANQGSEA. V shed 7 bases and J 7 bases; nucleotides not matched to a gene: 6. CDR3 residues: CSGTSGVGTQYF. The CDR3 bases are TGCAGCGGAACTAGCGGGGTAGGGACCCAGTACTTC.

CDR3 sequence reads: CASGKQGPSEQFF. CDR3 DNA sequence: TGTGCCAGCGGTAAACAGGGGCCGAGTGAGCAGTTCTTC. The chain couples TRBV5-4 to TRBJ2-1, with 7 bases fitting TRBD1. This CDR3 has 13 residues. CDR1 and CDR2 from the germline V gene are SGHNT and YYREEE (reference sequence). Trimming cost V 7 bases and J 9 bases; bases outside gene matches: 10.

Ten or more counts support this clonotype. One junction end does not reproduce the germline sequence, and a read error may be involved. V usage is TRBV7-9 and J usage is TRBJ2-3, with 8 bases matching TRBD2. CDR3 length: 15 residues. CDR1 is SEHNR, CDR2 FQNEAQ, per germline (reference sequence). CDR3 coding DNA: TGTGCCAGCAGCGTAGCGGGATCTAGCACAGATACGCAGTATTTT. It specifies CASSVAGSSTDTQYF.

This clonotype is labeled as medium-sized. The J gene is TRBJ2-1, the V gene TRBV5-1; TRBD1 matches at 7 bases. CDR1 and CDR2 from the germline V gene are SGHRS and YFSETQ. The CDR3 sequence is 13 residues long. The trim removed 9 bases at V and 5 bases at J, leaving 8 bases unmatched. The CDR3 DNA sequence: TGCGCCACCTCTGGGACAGCAGACAATGAGCAGTTCTTC. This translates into CATSGTADNEQFF.

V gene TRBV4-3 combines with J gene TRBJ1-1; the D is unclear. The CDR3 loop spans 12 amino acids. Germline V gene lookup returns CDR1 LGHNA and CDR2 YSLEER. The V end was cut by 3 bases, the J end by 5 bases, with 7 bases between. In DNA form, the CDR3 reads TGCGCCAGCAGCCAGCGGGGTACTGAAGCTTTCTTT. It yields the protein CASSQRGTEAFF.

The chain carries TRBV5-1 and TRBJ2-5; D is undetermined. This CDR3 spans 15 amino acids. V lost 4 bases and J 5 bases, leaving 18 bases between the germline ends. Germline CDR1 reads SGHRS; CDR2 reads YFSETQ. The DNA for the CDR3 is TGCGCCAGCAGCCTATTCCTGCCCACCGGGGAGACCCAGTACTTC. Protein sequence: CASSLFLPTGETQYF. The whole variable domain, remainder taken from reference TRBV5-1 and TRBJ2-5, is KAGVTQTPRYLIKTRGQQVTLSCSPISGHRSVSWYQQTPGQGLQFLFEYFSETQRNKGNFPGRFSGRQFSNSRSEMNVSTLELGDSALYLCASSLFLPTGETQYFGPGTRLLVL.

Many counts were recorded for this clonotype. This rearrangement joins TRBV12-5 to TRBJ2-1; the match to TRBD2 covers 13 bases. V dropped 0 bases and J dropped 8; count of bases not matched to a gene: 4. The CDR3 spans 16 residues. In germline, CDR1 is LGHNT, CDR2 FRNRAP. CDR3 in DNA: TGTGCTAGTGGTTTGGTACTAGCGGGAGGGCCATATGAGCAGTTCTTC. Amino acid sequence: CASGLVLAGGPYEQFF.

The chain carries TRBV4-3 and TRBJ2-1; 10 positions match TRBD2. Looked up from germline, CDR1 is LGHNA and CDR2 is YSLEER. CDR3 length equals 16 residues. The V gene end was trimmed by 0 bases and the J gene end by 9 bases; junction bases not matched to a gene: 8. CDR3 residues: CASSQEVTSGKGEQFF. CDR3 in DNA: TGCGCCAGCAGCCAAGAAGTCACTAGCGGGAAGGGTGAGCAGTTCTTC.

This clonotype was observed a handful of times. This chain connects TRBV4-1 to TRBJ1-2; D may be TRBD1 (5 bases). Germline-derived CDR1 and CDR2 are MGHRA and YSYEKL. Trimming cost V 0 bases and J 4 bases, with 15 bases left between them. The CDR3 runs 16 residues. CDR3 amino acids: CASSQEFGGRSYGYTF. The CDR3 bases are TGCGCCAGCAGCCAAGAGTTCGGGGGAAGGAGCTATGGCTACACCTTC.

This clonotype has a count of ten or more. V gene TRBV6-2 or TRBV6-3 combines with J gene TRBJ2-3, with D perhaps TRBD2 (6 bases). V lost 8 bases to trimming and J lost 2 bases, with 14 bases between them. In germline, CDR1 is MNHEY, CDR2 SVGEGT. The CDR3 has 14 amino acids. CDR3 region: CASRVASVTDTQYF. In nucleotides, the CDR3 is TGTGCCAGCCGAGTGGCTAGCGTCACAGATACGCAGTATTTT.

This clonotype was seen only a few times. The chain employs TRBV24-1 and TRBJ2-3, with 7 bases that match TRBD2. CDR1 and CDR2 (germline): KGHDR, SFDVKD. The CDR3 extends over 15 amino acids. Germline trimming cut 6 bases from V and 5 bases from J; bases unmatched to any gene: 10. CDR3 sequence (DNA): TGTGCCACCAGTCAAGCGGCGGGAGTGGTAGATACGCAGTATTTT. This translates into CATSQAAGVVDTQYF.

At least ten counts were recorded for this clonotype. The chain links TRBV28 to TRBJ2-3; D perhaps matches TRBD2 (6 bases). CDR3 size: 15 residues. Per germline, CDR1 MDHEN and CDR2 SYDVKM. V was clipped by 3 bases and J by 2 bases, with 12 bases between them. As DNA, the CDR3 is TGTGCCAGCAGTTTTATTGCGGGGATCACAGATACGCAGTATTTT. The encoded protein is CASSFIAGITDTQYF.

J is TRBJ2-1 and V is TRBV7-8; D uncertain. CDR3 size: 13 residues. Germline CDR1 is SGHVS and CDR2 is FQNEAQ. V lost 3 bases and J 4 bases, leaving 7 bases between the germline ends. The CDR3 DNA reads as TGTGCCAGCAGCTTTTCGGAATACAATGAGCAGTTCTTC. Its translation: CASSFSEYNEQFF.

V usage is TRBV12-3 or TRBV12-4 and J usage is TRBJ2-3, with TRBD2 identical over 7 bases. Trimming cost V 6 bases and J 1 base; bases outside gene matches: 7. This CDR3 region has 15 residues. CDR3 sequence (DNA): TGTGCCAGCAGACGAAGGGGAGGGGGCACAGATACGCAGTATTTT. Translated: CASRRRGGGTDTQYF.

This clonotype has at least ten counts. As DNA, the CDR3 is TGCGCCAGCAGCTCCCTAGCGGGGGGCTACAATGAGCAGTTCTTC. This encodes CASSSLAGGYNEQFF. The chain has TRBV5-1 and TRBJ2-1; 11 bases fit TRBD2. Losses at the gene ends were 3 bases for V and 3 bases for J; bases not matched to a gene: 2. There are 15 residues in the CDR3. Germline assignment: CDR1 SGHRS and CDR2 YFSETQ.

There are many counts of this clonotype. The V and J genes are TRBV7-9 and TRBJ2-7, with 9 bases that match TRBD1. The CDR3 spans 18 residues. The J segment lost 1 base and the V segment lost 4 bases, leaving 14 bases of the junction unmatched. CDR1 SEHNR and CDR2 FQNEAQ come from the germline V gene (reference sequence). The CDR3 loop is CASSSRGRTGEESYEQYF. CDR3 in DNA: TGTGCCAGCAGCTCCCGGGGTCGGACAGGGGAGGAGTCCTACGAGCAGTACTTC.

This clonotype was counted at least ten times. CDR3 amino acids: CAICFSPGDTEAFF. For the CDR3, the DNA is TGTGCCATCTGCTTTTCCCCAGGGGACACTGAAGCTTTCTTT. V gene TRBV2 combines with J gene TRBJ1-1, with TRBD1 as a possible D gene (6 bases). V lost 10 bases and J 3 bases, leaving 18 bases between the germline ends. This CDR3 region has 14 residues. From germline, CDR1 is SNHLY and CDR2 FYNNEI. Combining the CDR3 with reference TRBV2 and TRBJ1-1 gives the whole variable domain EPEVTQTPSHQVTQMGQEVILRCVPISNHLYFYWYRQILGQKVEFLVSFYNNEISEKSEIFDDQFSVERPDGSNFTLKIRSTKLEDSAMYFCAICFSPGDTEAFFGQGTRLTVV.

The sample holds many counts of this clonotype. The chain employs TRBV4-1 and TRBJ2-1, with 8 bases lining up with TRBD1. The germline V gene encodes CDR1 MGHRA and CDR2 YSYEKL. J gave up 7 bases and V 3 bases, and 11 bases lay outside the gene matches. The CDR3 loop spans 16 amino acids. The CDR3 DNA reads TGCGCCAGCAGCCATTCCCAGGGGGCCCGCGCGAATGAGCAGTTCTTC. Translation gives CASSHSQGARANEQFF.

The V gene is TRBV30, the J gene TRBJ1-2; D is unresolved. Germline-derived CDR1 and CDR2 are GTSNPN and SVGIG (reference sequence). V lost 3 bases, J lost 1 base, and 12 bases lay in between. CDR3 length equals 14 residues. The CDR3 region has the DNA TGTGCCTGGAGGGCGACATTCTATAACTATGGCTACACCTTC. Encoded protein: CAWRATFYNYGYTF. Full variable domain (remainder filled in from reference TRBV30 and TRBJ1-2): SQTIHQWPATLVQPVGSPLSLECTVEGTSNPNLYWYRQAAGRGLQLLFYSVGIGQISSEVPQNLSASRPQDRQFILSSKKLLLSDSGFYLCAWRATFYNYGYTFGSGTRLTVV.